One sample yielded the 6 T cell receptor beta chains listed below, sequenced in a study of blood T cell repertoires in COVID-19. Using immunoSEQ multiplex PCR, the repertoire was profiled, and TCRdb retains in-frame clones only, with some absent. The data hold some 260,000 clones, with approximately 91% observed a single time. The sample was peripheral blood. The source of these receptors is a human donor in a cohort sampled during active COVID-19.

The chain employs TRBV4-2 and TRBJ2-7; TRBD2 matches 10 bases. With V trimmed by 5 bases and J by 3 bases, 10 bases remained unmatched. The CDR3 extends over 16 amino acids. From germline, CDR1 is LGHNA and CDR2 YNFKEQ. The CDR3 loop reads CASSADSGLAVYEQYF. The CDR3 DNA reads as TGTGCCAGCAGCGCCGACTCAGGACTAGCGGTCTACGAGCAGTACTTC.

CDR3 coding DNA: TGCGCCAGCAGCCAAGCGTGGAGCTCCTACGAGCAGTACTTC. Translation: CASSQAWSSYEQYF. The J gene is TRBJ2-7, the V gene TRBV4-1; no firm D call. The CDR3 is 14 residues long. Per the germline V gene, CDR1 is MGHRA and CDR2 is YSYEKL. Deletions cut 1 base from V and 0 bases from J, with 7 bases between.

This sequence joins TRBV4-3 and TRBJ1-2; 7 nucleotides match TRBD1. CDR1 is LGHNA, CDR2 YSLEER, per germline. The length of the CDR3 is 15 residues. J gave up 5 bases and V 0 bases, and 6 bases lay outside the gene matches. For the CDR3, the DNA is TGCGCCAGCAGCCAAGATACCCGGGACAGTTATGGCTACACCTTC. This translates into CASSQDTRDSYGYTF.

This clone was seen only a few times. The chain recombines TRBV2 with TRBJ1-3; 9 bases agree with TRBD1. V lost 5 bases, J lost 2 bases, and 1 base stayed unmatched. The CDR3 loop spans 14 amino acids. Germline V lookup: CDR1 SNHLY, CDR2 FYNNEI. The chain's CDR3 is CASSRDRAGNTIYF. Here the CDR3 DNA reads TGTGCCAGCAGTCGGGACAGGGCTGGAAACACCATATATTTT.

The V gene is TRBV14, the J gene TRBJ1-3; no firm D call. The ends were cut back, 6 bases at V and 8 bases at J, with 11 bases in the middle. CDR1 is SGHDN and CDR2 is FVKESK in the germline V gene. This CDR3 spans 12 amino acids. CDR3 loop: CASRSDLDTIYF. The CDR3 DNA reads TGTGCCAGCAGAAGCGATTTGGACACCATATATTTT.

The chain links TRBV28 to TRBJ2-7, with D unclear. The CDR3 sequence is 11 residues long. CDR1 MDHEN and CDR2 SYDVKM come from the germline V gene. V lost 5 bases to trimming and J lost 3 bases, with 5 bases between them. The CDR3 is CASSRDYEQYF. The CDR3, as DNA: TGTGCCAGCAGTCGCGACTACGAGCAGTACTTC.